A selection of T cell receptor beta chains follows, all from one sample in a study of cytomegalovirus exposure and HLA in healthy donors. Sequencing was performed with immunoSEQ multiplex PCR; in TCRdb, only in-frame clones are kept and a portion is missing. The table includes 150,000 or so clones, around 66% detected once. Sequenced sample: PBMCs. Receptors originate from a woman younger than 45 in good health and CMV-seropositive. Both conserved end residues are part of each CDR3. D genes are given only for firm matches. The listing skips clone size in some rows; elsewhere it reads once, few, many or a size class.

TRBJ2-2 . TRBV5-6 TRBD1 CASSWRDRENGELFF TGTGCCAGCAGCTGGCGGGACAGGGAAAACGGGGAGCTGTTTTTT
TRBJ2-3 few TRBV28 . CASSLARGTQYF TGTGCCAGCAGTTTAGCCAGAGGGACGCAGTATTTT
TRBJ1-6 few TRBV28 . CASSLPGVNNSPLHF TGTGCCAGCAGTTTGCCAGGGGTGAATAATTCACCCCTCCACTTT
TRBJ1-5 . TRBV6-5 TRBD1 CASGQGLNQPQHF TGTGCCAGTGGACAGGGCCTCAATCAGCCCCAGCATTTT
TRBJ2-3 once TRBV29-1 TRBD1 CSVTQGADTQYF TGCAGCGTAACTCAGGGGGCAGATACGCAGTATTTT
TRBJ2-5 . TRBV4-1 TRBD1 CASSRRGQVQETQYF TGCGCCAGCAGCAGACGGGGACAGGTACAAGAGACCCAGTACTTC
TRBJ1-2 . TRBV9 TRBD1 CASSATRQGPSGGTF TGTGCCAGCAGCGCAACTCGACAGGGGCCCTCTGGTGGCACCTTC
TRBJ2-2 . TRBV5-6 TRBD2 CASSYYRLAGESGELFF TGTGCCAGCAGCTACTACCGACTAGCGGGAGAGTCGGGGGAGCTGTTTTTT
TRBJ1-5 . TRBV7-9 . CASSSGWLAQHF TGTGCCAGCAGTTCAGGGTGGCTGGCCCAGCATTTT
TRBJ1-1 . TRBV6-1 . CASSRGITEAFF TGTGCCAGCAGTAGGGGAATCACTGAAGCTTTCTTT
TRBJ2-7 . TRBV5-1 . CASSLWDTSYEQYF TGCGCCAGCAGCTTGTGGGACACTTCTTACGAGCAGTACTTC
TRBJ2-7 . TRBV27 TRBD1 CASSLYDRESYEQYF TGTGCCAGCAGTTTATACGACAGGGAATCCTACGAGCAGTACTTC
TRBJ1-6 . TRBV5-1 TRBD1 CASCWTGNNSPLHF TGCGCCAGCTGTTGGACAGGAAATAATTCACCCCTCCACTTT
TRBJ2-5 . TRBV5-1 TRBD2 CASSPGLAGGPMGETQYF TGCGCCAGCAGCCCAGGACTAGCGGGGGGCCCCATGGGAGAGACCCAGTACTTC
TRBJ1-5 once TRBV2 TRBD1 CASSVQGTVNQPQHF TGTGCCAGCAGCGTCCAAGGGACAGTAAATCAGCCCCAGCATTTT
TRBJ1-1 . TRBV6-5 . CASSYRAGRNTEAFF TGTGCCAGCAGTTACCGTGCAGGGCGGAACACTGAAGCTTTCTTT
TRBJ1-6 . TRBV2 . CASSELRGKANLPLHF TGTGCCAGCAGTGAATTACGAGGGAAAGCGAATTTACCCCTCCACTTT
TRBJ1-1 . TRBV5-4 . CASSLGGDTEAFF TGTGCCAGCAGCTTGGGGGGCGACACTGAAGCTTTCTTT
TRBJ2-3 . TRBV5-6 . CASSLFRQTSTDTQYF TGTGCCAGCAGCTTATTTCGACAGACAAGCACAGATACGCAGTATTTT
TRBJ1-1 few TRBV11-3 . CASSLEAADNTEAFF TGTGCCAGCAGCTTAGAGGCGGCAGATAACACTGAAGCTTTCTTT
TRBJ2-5 once TRBV4-1 TRBD2 CASSQVVGGTILQETQYF TGCGCCAGCAGCCAAGTTGTAGGTGGGACTATACTCCAAGAGACCCAGTACTTC
TRBJ2-5 . TRBV19 TRBD2 CASSIGGAQYF TGTGCCAGTAGTATTGGGGGGGCCCAGTACTTC
TRBJ1-4 . TRBV13 . CASSSLSPGEKLFF TGTGCCAGCAGCTCCCTTTCTCCCGGGGAAAAACTGTTTTTT
TRBJ2-5 . TRBV7-6 . CASSRSGGVSTTQYF TGTGCCAGCAGCCGAAGCGGCGGGGTGTCGACGACCCAGTACTTC
TRBJ2-7 . TRBV23-1 . CASSHTFRQGTYEQYF TGCGCCAGCAGTCACACGTTTAGGCAGGGAACCTACGAGCAGTACTTC
TRBJ2-1 . TRBV6-5 TRBD2 CASSSPSGGAYEQFF TGTGCCAGCAGTTCCCCTAGCGGGGGGGCCTATGAGCAGTTCTTC
TRBJ2-7 . TRBV5-1 TRBD1 CASSVTGGEEEQYF TGCGCCAGCAGCGTGACAGGGGGCGAAGAAGAGCAGTACTTC
TRBJ2-7 . TRBV2 . CASSDLMTGTYEQYF TGTGCCAGCAGTGATCTCATGACAGGTACCTACGAGCAGTACTTC
TRBJ1-2 few TRBV10-3 TRBD1 CAISEGKGAYGYTF TGTGCCATCAGTGAGGGAAAGGGGGCCTATGGCTACACCTTC
TRBJ2-1 . TRBV7-2 TRBD2 CASSLEGLAGGEQFF TGTGCCAGCAGCCTAGAGGGACTAGCGGGAGGTGAGCAGTTCTTC
TRBJ2-3 once TRBV28 TRBD1 CASSSTGQGTDTQYF TGTGCCAGCAGTTCCACCGGACAGGGAACAGATACGCAGTATTTT
TRBJ2-5 few TRBV2 TRBD2 CASSAGGVNRETQYF TGTGCCAGCAGCGCCGGGGGGGTAAATAGGGAGACCCAGTACTTC
TRBJ2-4 . TRBV15 . CATSRDLGLPKNIQYF TGTGCCACCAGCAGAGATCTCGGACTACCCAAAAACATTCAGTACTTC
TRBJ2-1 . TRBV6-1 TRBD1 CASSRDRGNEQFF TGTGCCAGCAGTAGGGACAGGGGAAATGAGCAGTTCTTC
TRBJ2-5 . TRBV10-3 . CAISGWSQGETQYF TGTGCCATCAGTGGTTGGAGCCAGGGAGAGACCCAGTACTTC
TRBJ2-5 . TRBV5-4 . CASSFPRQQGTQYF TGTGCCAGCAGCTTCCCGAGACAACAGGGGACCCAGTACTTC
TRBJ2-5 . TRBV2 . CASSENGGTYQETQYF TGTGCCAGCAGTGAAAATGGCGGGACTTACCAAGAGACCCAGTACTTC
TRBJ1-2 . TRBV5-1 TRBD1 CASSLGQGMGYTF TGCGCCAGCAGCTTGGGACAGGGAATGGGCTACACCTTC
TRBJ2-3 . TRBV2 . CASSAGWPGADTQYF TGTGCCAGCAGTGCGGGGTGGCCGGGCGCAGATACGCAGTATTTT
TRBJ2-3 . TRBV6-5 TRBD2 CASSSPGLAQDTQYF TGTGCCAGCAGTTCCCCGGGACTAGCGCAAGATACGCAGTATTTT
TRBJ1-3 . TRBV30 . CAWSSGNSGNTIYF TGTGCCTGGAGTTCCGGGAACTCTGGAAACACCATATATTTT
TRBJ2-7 . TRBV30 . CAWWLGGEQYF TGTGCCTGGTGGCTCGGAGGCGAGCAGTACTTC
TRBJ1-2 . TRBV28 . CASSSGFSYGYTF TGTGCCAGCAGCTCAGGGTTTTCCTATGGCTACACCTTC
TRBJ2-2 . TRBV7-2 TRBD2 CASSLLAGGTSAGELFF TGTGCCAGCAGCTTATTAGCGGGAGGCACTTCTGCCGGGGAGCTGTTTTTT
TRBJ2-7 . TRBV18 TRBD2 CASSPLAGSYEQYF TGTGCCAGCTCACCATTAGCGGGATCCTACGAGCAGTACTTC
TRBJ2-5 . TRBV7-7 TRBD2 CASSLGPSGGSQETQYF TGTGCTAGCAGCTTAGGGCCTAGCGGGGGGTCGCAAGAGACCCAGTACTTC
TRBJ2-3 few TRBV9 TRBD2 CASSVWTSKSTDTQYF TGTGCCAGCAGCGTATGGACTAGCAAAAGCACAGATACGCAGTATTTT
TRBJ2-7 . TRBV18 . CASSPRQGLSYEQYF TGTGCCAGCTCACCACGTCAGGGGCTTTCCTACGAGCAGTACTTC
TRBJ1-4 few TRBV11-3 . CASSPTIGLNEKLFF TGTGCCAGCAGCCCGACCATTGGGCTTAATGAAAAACTGTTTTTT
TRBJ2-5 once TRBV18 TRBD2 CASSPMAGRETQYF TGTGCCAGCTCGCCTATGGCCGGGAGGGAGACCCAGTACTTC
TRBJ2-4 . TRBV25-1 TRBD1 CASSPPRDRVGKNIQYF TGTGCCAGCAGTCCCCCCCGGGACAGAGTTGGCAAAAACATTCAGTACTTC
TRBJ1-4 few TRBV9 TRBD1 CASSPQGQVGEKLFF TGTGCCAGCAGCCCCCAGGGACAGGTGGGTGAAAAACTGTTTTTT